The 31 T cell receptor beta chains below were found in one sample sequenced in a study of T cell responses to AZD1222 COVID-19 vaccine. This table comes from immunoSEQ multiplex PCR, and its TCRdb copy is limited to in-frame clones, with some not included. The table shows over 75,000 clones, with 85% to 90% occurring only once. Sequencing used peripheral blood, obtained 28 days after the second AZD1222 dose. Receptors were obtained from an adult who received the AZD1222 COVID-19 vaccine.

The chain recombines TRBV4-3 with TRBJ2-1; TRBD2 matches at 12 bases. Germline V gives CDR1 LGHNA, CDR2 YSLEER. CDR3 size: 15 residues. The J segment lost 7 bases and the V segment lost 2 bases, leaving 3 bases of the junction unmatched. This chain's CDR3 is CASSQPSGGVNEQFF. The CDR3 DNA is TGCGCCAGCAGCCAACCTAGCGGGGGGGTTAATGAGCAGTTCTTC.

This chain joins TRBV11-3 and TRBJ2-1, with no clear D. Germline assignment: CDR1 SGHNT and CDR2 YENEEA. V was shortened by 5 bases and J by 4 bases, with 18 bases between the two germline ends. This CDR3 spans 16 amino acids. The DNA for the CDR3 is TGTGCCAGCAGCCGAGACCCGGGCTCTGCTTACAATGAGCAGTTCTTC. This gives the protein CASSRDPGSAYNEQFF. Using reference TRBV11-3 and TRBJ2-1 for the parts outside the CDR3, the full variable domain is EAGVVQSPRYKIIEKKQPVAFWCNPISGHNTLYWYLQNLGQGPELLIRYENEEAVDDSQLPKDRFSAERLKGVDSTLKIQPAELGDSAVYLCASSRDPGSAYNEQFFGPGTRLTVL.

The chain carries TRBV7-3 and TRBJ2-1, with a tentative D call TRBD2 (7 bases). The CDR3 totals 16 residues. Germline CDR1 reads SGHTA; CDR2 reads FQGTGA. The V gene lost 3 bases and the J gene lost 7 bases, with 19 bases spanning the gap. The CDR3: CASSLDPGGAVNEQFF. The CDR3 bases are TGTGCCAGCAGCTTGGACCCGGGGGGCGCAGTTAATGAGCAGTTCTTC.

V gene TRBV6-2 or TRBV6-3 combines with J gene TRBJ2-2; either TRBD1 or TRBD2 may fit D (5 bases each). The CDR3 contains 15 residues. Germline lookup yields CDR1 MNHEY and CDR2 SVGEGT. V was pared by 6 bases and J by 4 bases, with 15 bases between. The CDR3 loop reads CASSLGDPATGELFF. CDR3 bases: TGTGCCAGCAGCCTTGGGGACCCCGCCACCGGGGAGCTGTTTTTT.

The chain uses TRBV2 and TRBJ1-6; D gene ambiguous. Germline loops: CDR1 SNHLY, CDR2 FYNNEI. V lost 4 bases and J lost 1, with 5 bases in between. The CDR3 has 14 residues. The DNA for the CDR3 is TGTGCCAGCAGTGGCGGGTCCTATAATTCACCCCTCCACTTT. Its protein is CASSGGSYNSPLHF. The whole variable domain, filled in from reference TRBV2 and TRBJ1-6, reads EPEVTQTPSHQVTQMGQEVILRCVPISNHLYFYWYRQILGQKVEFLVSFYNNEISEKSEIFDDQFSVERPDGSNFTLKIRSTKLEDSAMYFCASSGGSYNSPLHFGNGTRLTVT.

This clone was observed a single time. V and J are TRBV30 and TRBJ2-1; 12 nucleotides line up with TRBD2. Germline V gene lookup returns CDR1 GTSNPN and CDR2 SVGIG (reference sequence). V shed 4 bases, J shed 3 bases, and the junction held 4 bases outside the gene matches. CDR3 length: 15 residues. As DNA, the CDR3 is TGTGCCTGGATCCCGACTAGCGGGGGCTACAATGAGCAGTTCTTC. This codes for CAWIPTSGGYNEQFF.

This clone was found a few times. This chain uses TRBV12-3 or TRBV12-4 with TRBJ1-2; D is uncertain. V was clipped by 6 bases and J by 10 bases, with 18 bases between them. The CDR3 loop spans 13 amino acids. CDR3: CASSLTVPGDYTF. CDR3 coding DNA: TGTGCCAGCAGCCTCACAGTGCCAGGAGACTACACCTTC.

This sequence joins TRBV11-2 and TRBJ2-1, with 12 nucleotides matching TRBD1. The CDR3 extends over 19 amino acids. Trimming took 1 base from V and 0 from J; bases not matched to a gene: 7. Germline CDR1 reads SGHAT; CDR2 reads FQNNGV. DNA for the CDR3: TGTGCCAGCAGCTTAGCTTGGGACAGGGGGCTACTCTCCTACAATGAGCAGTTCTTC. This translates into CASSLAWDRGLLSYNEQFF. Full variable domain (rest looked up from reference TRBV11-2 and TRBJ2-1): EAGVAQSPRYKIIEKRQSVAFWCNPISGHATLYWYQQILGQGPKLLIQFQNNGVVDDSQLPKDRFSAERLKGVDSTLKIQPAKLEDSAVYLCASSLAWDRGLLSYNEQFFGPGTRLTVL.

V and J are TRBV4-1 and TRBJ2-1; 8 nucleotides match TRBD2. There are 15 residues in the CDR3. V trimming: 0 bases; J trimming: 5 bases; junction bases outside the gene matches: 3. Germline V CDR1 and CDR2: MGHRA, YSYEKL. In DNA form, the CDR3 reads TGCGCCAGCAGCCAAGATGGAGCGGGGGACAATGAGCAGTTCTTC. Translating gives CASSQDGAGDNEQFF.

V gene TRBV7-2 combines with J gene TRBJ2-2, with unresolved D. From germline, CDR1 is SGHTA and CDR2 FQGNSA. Trimming took 1 base from V and 2 from J, leaving 8 bases between them. CDR3 length: 15 residues. CDR3 region: CASSLVWRNTGELFF. The CDR3 region has the DNA TGTGCCAGCAGCTTAGTTTGGAGAAACACCGGGGAGCTGTTTTTT. The full variable domain, its missing parts supplied by reference TRBV7-2 and TRBJ2-2, is GAGVSQSPSNKVTEKGKDVELRCDPISGHTALYWYRQSLGQGLEFLIYFQGNSAPDKSGLPSDRFSAERTGGSVSTLTIQRTQQEDSAVYLCASSLVWRNTGELFFGEGSRLTVL.

V and J are TRBV5-8 and TRBJ1-1, with D possibly matching TRBD1 (6 bases). V was clipped by 7 bases and J by 3 bases, with 13 bases between them. CDR1 is SGHTS, CDR2 YDEGEE, per germline. CDR3 length: 13 residues. The CDR3 nucleotides read TGTGCCAGCCCCACCCAGGGGTACACTGAAGCTTTCTTT. Translating it yields CASPTQGYTEAFF.

The chain uses TRBV3-1 (or the pseudogene TRBV3-2) and TRBJ2-1, with 8 bases aligning to TRBD1. Unmatched junction bases numbered 7, after V lost 1 base and J lost 5 bases. The CDR3 is 16 residues long. Germline lookup yields CDR1 LGHDT and CDR2 YNNKEL (reference sequence). The CDR3 loop reads CASSQAFGQGNNEQFF. The DNA for the CDR3 is TGTGCCAGCAGCCAAGCTTTTGGACAGGGAAACAATGAGCAGTTCTTC.

This clone was detected once. The rearrangement joins TRBV30 to TRBJ1-2, with D maybe TRBD1 (6 bases). This CDR3 spans 14 amino acids. V was shortened by 3 bases and J by 5 bases, with 16 bases between the two germline ends. In germline, CDR1 is GTSNPN, CDR2 SVGIG (reference sequence). The CDR3 spells CAWSLSLDSYGYTF. The CDR3 DNA reads as TGTGCCTGGAGCTTGTCCTTGGACAGTTATGGCTACACCTTC. Full variable domain (remainder filled in from reference TRBV30 and TRBJ1-2): SQTIHQWPATLVQPVGSPLSLECTVEGTSNPNLYWYRQAAGRGLQLLFYSVGIGQISSEVPQNLSASRPQDRQFILSSKKLLLSDSGFYLCAWSLSLDSYGYTFGSGTRLTVV.

The V and J genes are TRBV12-3 or TRBV12-4 and TRBJ1-1; D call uncertain. Trimming left V 4 bases short and J 8 bases short, with 11 bases between. The CDR3 length is 12 residues. CDR3 in DNA: TGTGCCAGCAGTTCGGAGGCGGAAGAAGCTTTCTTT. Protein product: CASSSEAEEAFF.

V is TRBV5-5 and J is TRBJ2-5; D not certain. Trimming took 1 base from V and 2 from J, leaving 6 bases between them. The germline gives CDR1 SGHKS, CDR2 YYEKEE (reference sequence). CDR3 length: 13 residues. The DNA for the CDR3 is TGTGCCAGCAGCTTGCCAATGCAAGAGACCCAGTACTTC. Its protein is CASSLPMQETQYF.

For the CDR3, the DNA is TGTGCCAGTAACCCGAGGAGGACAGGGGAAGAGACCCAGTACTTC. Translating gives CASNPRRTGEETQYF. The chain recombines TRBV19 with TRBJ2-5, with 9 bases that match TRBD1. The CDR3 is 15 amino acids. CDR1 and CDR2 (germline): LNHDA, SQIVND (reference sequence). The V and J ends lost 7 bases and 3 bases, in that order; junction bases with no gene match: 9.

V usage is TRBV6-2 or TRBV6-3 and J usage is TRBJ1-1; 9 bases are a match to TRBD1. Germline-derived CDR1 and CDR2 are MNHEY and SVGEGT. Trimming at V came to 4 bases and at J to 6 bases, leaving 3 bases not matched to a gene. There are 13 residues in the CDR3. This CDR3 reads CASSWRQGAEAFF. In DNA form, the CDR3 reads TGTGCCAGCAGTTGGCGACAGGGGGCTGAAGCTTTCTTT.

The chain is built from TRBV18 and TRBJ2-7; 9 bases are shared with TRBD2. Germline V gives CDR1 KGHSH, CDR2 LQKENI. The V gene end was trimmed by 0 bases and the J gene end by 2 bases; junction bases not matched to a gene: 5. This CDR3 contains 16 residues. The CDR3, as DNA: TGTGCCAGCTCACCACCCCTTAGCGGGAGCCCCTACGAGCAGTACTTC. Amino acid sequence: CASSPPLSGSPYEQYF. The whole variable domain, filled in from reference TRBV18 and TRBJ2-7, reads NAGVMQNPRHLVRRRGQEARLRCSPMKGHSHVYWYRQLPEEGLKFMVYLQKENIIDESGMPKERFSAEFPKEGPSILRIQQVVRGDSAAYFCASSPPLSGSPYEQYFGPGTRLTVT.

This clone has only one observation. This chain uses TRBV3-1 (or the pseudogene TRBV3-2) with TRBJ2-3, with TRBD2 matching 10 bases. V lost 4 bases to trimming and J lost 5 bases; unmatched junction nucleotides: 6. The V gene's germline CDR1 is LGHDT and CDR2 YNNKEL (reference sequence). The CDR3 extends over 15 amino acids. The CDR3 here is CASSRLAGGGDTQYF. The CDR3 coding sequence is TGTGCCAGCAGCCGATTAGCGGGAGGAGGAGATACGCAGTATTTT.

The chain joins TRBV28 to TRBJ2-3; D may be TRBD1 or TRBD2 (5 bases each). There are 14 residues in the CDR3. Germline-derived CDR1 and CDR2 are MDHEN and SYDVKM. Trimming stripped 3 bases from V and 0 bases from J, with 7 bases between. The CDR3 sequence: CASSFEGSTDTQYF. As DNA, the CDR3 is TGTGCCAGCAGTTTTGAGGGGAGCACAGATACGCAGTATTTT. The whole variable domain, filled in from reference TRBV28 and TRBJ2-3, reads DVKVTQSSRYLVKRTGEKVFLECVQDMDHENMFWYRQDPGLGLRLIYFSYDVKMKEKGDIPEGYSVSREKKERFSLILESASTNQTSMYLCASSFEGSTDTQYFGPGTRLTVL.

The chain is built from TRBV13 and TRBJ1-2; D is perhaps TRBD1 (5 bases). The CDR3 contains 13 residues. Germline CDR1 reads PRHDT; CDR2 reads FYEKMQ (reference sequence). The V end lost 5 bases, the J end lost 7 bases, and 14 bases lay between the germline ends. The CDR3 is CASSPSGGTGYTF. In nucleotides, the CDR3 is TGTGCCAGCAGCCCTTCGGGGGGGACTGGCTACACCTTC.

The rearrangement links TRBV19 to TRBJ1-1; D gene uncertain. The V and J ends lost 3 bases and 11 bases respectively, with 19 bases between them. The CDR3 sequence is 14 residues long. Germline CDR1 and CDR2: LNHDA and SQIVND (reference sequence). CDR3 region: CASSIWGSGNEAFF. The CDR3 DNA follows: TGTGCCAGTAGTATTTGGGGTTCGGGGAACGAGGCTTTCTTT.

The chain employs TRBV11-2 and TRBJ1-4, with unresolved D. The length of the CDR3 is 15 residues. The ends were cut back, 1 base at V and 7 bases at J, with 13 bases in the middle. The germline V gene has CDR1 SGHAT and CDR2 FQNNGV. As DNA, the CDR3 is TGTGCCAGCAGCTTAGTGACTGGACTGGGTGAAAAACTGTTTTTT. This sequence encodes CASSLVTGLGEKLFF.

The chain recombines TRBV9 with TRBJ2-5, with TRBD2 matching 7 bases. This CDR3 spans 14 amino acids. V lost 4 bases to trimming and J lost 4 bases; unmatched junction nucleotides: 7. CDR1 is SGDLS and CDR2 is YYNGEE in the germline V gene. CDR3 in amino acids: CASSLGRAGETQYF. The CDR3 DNA reads TGTGCCAGCAGCCTAGGGAGGGCAGGAGAGACCCAGTACTTC.

This chain connects TRBV10-3 to TRBJ1-2, with D maybe TRBD1 (6 bases). Germline-derived CDR1 and CDR2 are ENHRY and SYGVKD. The CDR3 is 16 amino acids. Trimming left V 6 bases short and J 5 bases short, with 22 bases between. DNA for the CDR3: TGTGCCATCAGCCGTGGGGGCAGGGGCCCGGAGTATGGCTACACCTTC. Residues: CAISRGGRGPEYGYTF.

The chain recombines TRBV7-2 with TRBJ1-6, with no clear D. From germline, CDR1 is SGHTA and CDR2 FQGNSA. The ends were cut back, 1 base at V and 6 bases at J, with 10 bases in the middle. The CDR3 is made up of 15 amino acids. The CDR3 reads CASSLEVSLNSPLHF. CDR3 nucleotides: TGTGCCAGCAGCTTAGAAGTCAGCCTTAATTCACCCCTCCACTTT.

This chain links TRBV5-6 with TRBJ1-2; a possible D gene is TRBD1 (5 bases). V lost 7 bases, J lost 1 base, and 14 bases lay in between. The germline gives CDR1 SGHDT, CDR2 YYEEEE. There are 14 residues in the CDR3. CDR3 sequence: CASLGEGINYGYTF. CDR3 coding DNA: TGTGCCAGCTTGGGGGAGGGGATTAACTATGGCTACACCTTC.

This rearrangement joins TRBV24-1 to TRBJ2-3, with D possibly being TRBD1 or TRBD2 (6 bases each). The V end lost 6 bases, the J end lost 3 bases, and 15 bases lay between the germline ends. The CDR3 totals 15 residues. In germline, CDR1 is KGHDR, CDR2 SFDVKD. CDR3 amino acids: CATSPRGAGTDTQYF. The CDR3 DNA is TGTGCCACCAGTCCGAGGGGGGCCGGGACAGATACGCAGTATTTT.

The chain couples TRBV4-2 to TRBJ2-4; maybe TRBD2 (6 bases). Germline V CDR1 and CDR2: LGHNA, YNFKEQ. The germline V and J ends were trimmed by 4 bases and 8 bases, with 15 bases remaining between them. The CDR3 sequence is 14 residues long. The CDR3 reads CASSPGSGGDIQYF. For the CDR3, the DNA is TGTGCCAGCAGCCCCGGGTCCGGGGGTGACATTCAGTACTTC.

The CDR3: CASGLLALAGGRAKNIQYF. The DNA of the CDR3 is TGTGCTAGTGGTTTGCTGGCACTAGCGGGAGGGCGTGCCAAAAACATTCAGTACTTC. The rearrangement uses TRBV12-5 and TRBJ2-4; 13 bases map to TRBD2. CDR3 size: 19 residues. J was trimmed by 1 base and V by 2 bases; bases with no gene match: 8. CDR1 and CDR2 (germline): LGHNT, FRNRAP.

The chain joins TRBV15 to TRBJ2-5; 8 bases are a match to TRBD1. The CDR3 is made up of 16 amino acids. CDR1 is LNHNV and CDR2 is YYDKDF in the germline V gene (reference sequence). V lost 1 base to trimming and J lost 4 bases; unmatched junction nucleotides: 8. The CDR3: CATSRGGTGGLETQYF. The CDR3, as DNA: TGTGCCACCAGCAGAGGGGGAACAGGGGGATTAGAGACCCAGTACTTC.